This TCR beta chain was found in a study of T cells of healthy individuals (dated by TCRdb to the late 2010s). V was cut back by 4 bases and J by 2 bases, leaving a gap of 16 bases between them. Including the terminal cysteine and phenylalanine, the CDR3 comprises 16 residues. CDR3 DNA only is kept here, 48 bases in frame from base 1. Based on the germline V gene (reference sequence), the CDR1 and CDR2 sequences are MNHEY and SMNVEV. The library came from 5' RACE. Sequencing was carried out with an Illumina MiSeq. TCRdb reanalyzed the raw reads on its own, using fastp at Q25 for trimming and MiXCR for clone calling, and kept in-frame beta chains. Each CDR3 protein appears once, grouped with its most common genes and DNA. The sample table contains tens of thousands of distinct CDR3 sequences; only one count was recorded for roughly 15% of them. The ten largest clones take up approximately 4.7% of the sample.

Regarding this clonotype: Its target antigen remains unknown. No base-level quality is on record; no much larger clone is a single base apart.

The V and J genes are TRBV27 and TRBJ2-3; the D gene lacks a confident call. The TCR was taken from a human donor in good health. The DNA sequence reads TGTGCCAGCAGTTCCTTAGGCGTTCGCGACACAGATACGCAGTATTTT. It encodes CASSSLGVRDTDTQYF.